This T cell receptor (beta chain) is from a study of blood T cells in healthy people across ages. Study overall: Using template switching, researchers captured about one barcoded beta molecule for each two T cells.

Worth noting for this clonotype: The antigen is undetermined.

The second PCR ran roughly 6 to 12 cycles with a sample-barcoded 5' primer and J-beta primers. TCRdb reanalysed the 5' RACE reads using MiXCR and keeps one entry per CDR3 protein. The sample includes some 1.7 million distinct CDR3 sequences, 28% seen only once; the top ten take more than 6%. General study findings and limits: Lack of knowledge of donor CMV status possibly confounded expanded clonotype changes. Measured against age, TCR beta diversity per million T cells decreased in a roughly linear manner. Both naive CD4+ cell counts and diversity were greater in long-lived donors than in aged donors.

The source of this sequence is a woman aged 25 to 39 in good health. The sequenced sample consisted of blood.

This CDR3 is CASSFATSRTGELFF. CDR3 in DNA: TGTGCCAGCAGCTTTGCTACTAGTAGGACCGGGGAGCTGTTTTTT. V and J are TRBV7-2 and TRBJ2-2; perhaps TRBD2 as D (5 bases). V dropped 3 bases and J dropped 5 bases, with 13 bases sitting between them. Germline lookup yields CDR1 SGHTA and CDR2 FQGNSA. The CDR3 totals 15 residues.